This T cell receptor (beta chain) derives from a study of T-cell reconstitution after alpha-beta-depleted transplantation in children. Findings and caveats of the study: Expanded clones from the graft, numbering several hundred, reportedly supplied alpha-beta T cells about two months after transplant. Newly made T cells mostly supplied T-cell counts and diversity one year after transplant. For some patients, TCRbeta diversity was high at day 60 because of recipient T cells and thymic progenitors that survived.

Trimming took off 5 bases at V and 7 bases at J, with 9 bases between the two ends. This CDR3 spans 11 amino acids. Germline V gives CDR1 DFQATT, CDR2 SNEGSKA (reference sequence). Preparing the TCRbeta library involved the use of unique molecular identifiers. TCRdb passed the PCR reads through MiXCR, listing each CDR3 protein once. The data contain approximately 800,000 distinct CDR3 sequences, roughly 16% of them singletons. Of note for this clonotype: As yet, its antigen is unknown.

J is TRBJ1-5 and V is TRBV20-1; D remains unclear. The TCR was taken from a male patient between 5 and 17 years old who had a stem cell transplant for acute lymphoblastic leukemia, so the T cells may come from the graft donor. Sequences were derived from PBMCs, mostly from graft donor cells, sampled 360 days after TCRalphabeta/CD19-depleted stem cell transplant. CDR3 sequence: CSARMAQPQHF. The CDR3 DNA follows: TGCAGTGCTCGGATGGCCCAGCCCCAGCATTTT.